These T cell receptor beta chains were read from a single sample in a study of identical twins. TCRdb re-called the 5' RACE reads through MiXCR, storing one row per CDR3 protein. The sample records some 600,000 distinct CDR3 sequences, roughly 7.1% being singletons. These same records also appear under a second study, on yellow fever vaccine responses in identical twins.

Sequenced input: PBMCs. The receptors come from a woman aged 18-29 years in good health. CDR3s include the opening cysteine and the closing phenylalanine or tryptophan. A D gene is named only where the DNA matches it firmly. The size of a clone is reported for some rows only, either as once, few or many, or as a class for expanded clones.

TRBJ1-1,many,TRBV11-2,-,CASSPGVGRRTEAFF,TGTGCCAGCAGCCCCGGCGTGGGGCGCAGGACTGAAGCTTTCTTT
TRBJ2-2,-,TRBV20-1,-,CSARPTLLNTGELFF,TGCAGTGCTAGACCCACCCTACTGAACACCGGGGAGCTGTTTTTT
TRBJ2-1,few,TRBV9,-,CASSTRYVNEQFF,TGTGCCAGCAGCACCCGATACGTCAATGAGCAGTTCTTC
TRBJ2-1,-,TRBV4-1,TRBD1,CASSQYVSQGAFNEQFF,TGCGCCAGCAGCCAATATGTCAGCCAGGGGGCTTTTAATGAGCAGTTCTTC
TRBJ1-5,few,TRBV28,TRBD1,CASSGQVQPQHF,TGTGCCAGCAGCGGACAGGTTCAGCCCCAGCATTTT
TRBJ2-1,few,TRBV20-1,-,CSARDLPSAYNEQFF,TGCAGTGCTAGAGATTTGCCTAGCGCGTACAATGAGCAGTTCTTC
TRBJ1-5,few,TRBV4-1,TRBD1,CASSERGQGSTQPQHF,TGCGCCAGCAGCGAACGAGGACAGGGAAGCACCCAGCCCCAGCATTTT
TRBJ2-7,few,TRBV7-8,TRBD2,CASSSPRAEESGSFYEQYF,TGTGCCAGCAGCTCCCCGAGGGCCGAGGAAAGCGGGAGTTTCTACGAGCAGTACTTC
TRBJ2-5,few,TRBV7-9,-,CASSRRTKQETQYF,TGTGCCAGCAGCCGTAGGACCAAACAAGAGACCCAGTACTTC
TRBJ1-1,many,TRBV5-1,-,CASSLAGNTEAFF,TGTGCCAGCAGTTTAGCGGGGAACACTGAAGCTTTCTTT
TRBJ2-2,few,TRBV5-1,-,CAIPWGNTGELFF,TGCGCCATCCCCTGGGGGAACACCGGGGAGCTGTTTTTT
TRBJ2-5,few,TRBV25-1,TRBD2,CASSEFGGGETQYF,TGTGCCAGCAGTGAATTTGGGGGGGGGGAGACCCAGTACTTC
TRBJ2-3,few,TRBV11-1,-,CASSLDRIRVTDTQYF,TGTGCCAGCAGCTTAGACCGAATACGGGTCACAGATACGCAGTATTTT
TRBJ2-3,-,TRBV3-1,-,CACCQRLDGTDTQYF,TGTGCCTGCTGCCAAAGGCTAGATGGCACAGATACGCAGTATTTT
TRBJ1-2,many,TRBV5-1,TRBD1,CASSFQGQGRTTNYGYTF,TGCGCCAGCAGCTTCCAGGGACAGGGGCGAACGACTAACTATGGCTACACCTTC
TRBJ2-1,many,TRBV27,-,CASRKGRNEQFF,TGTGCCAGCAGAAAGGGTCGCAATGAGCAGTTCTTC
TRBJ1-2,few,TRBV20-1,-,CSASVPRIGGYTF,TGCAGTGCTTCGGTTCCCCGTATCGGGGGCTACACCTTC
TRBJ2-1,many,TRBV7-9,-,CASSLVSGWYNEQFF,TGTGCCAGCAGCTTAGTAAGCGGATGGTACAATGAGCAGTTCTTC
TRBJ1-1,few,TRBV29-1,-,CSVAGGNTEAFF,TGCAGCGTTGCGGGGGGTAACACTGAAGCTTTCTTT
TRBJ2-1,few,TRBV20-1,TRBD2,CSVLRELPHNEQFF,TGCAGTGTTTTGCGGGAGTTGCCCCACAATGAGCAGTTCTTC
TRBJ2-1,many,TRBV29-1,TRBD1,CSVETGGEQFF,TGCAGCGTTGAAACAGGGGGTGAGCAGTTCTTC
TRBJ2-1,few,TRBV6-1,-,CAVQGSGSYNEQFF,TGTGCCGTACAGGGTTCGGGCTCCTACAATGAGCAGTTCTTC
TRBJ2-1,-,TRBV7-9,TRBD2,CASSFQSGRDNEQFF,TGTGCCAGCAGCTTTCAAAGCGGGAGGGACAATGAGCAGTTCTTC
TRBJ2-4,few,TRBV12-3/TRBV12-4,-,CASSLVSRAIQYF,TGTGCCAGCAGTTTAGTTTCCCGGGCCATTCAGTACTTC
TRBJ2-3,many,TRBV20-1,-,CSALISGDTQYF,TGCAGTGCTTTGATCAGCGGAGATACGCAGTATTTT
TRBJ2-7,-,TRBV7-9,-,CASSFLRDHEQYF,TGTGCCAGCAGCTTTCTGAGGGATCACGAGCAGTACTTC
TRBJ2-2,many,TRBV29-1,-,CSVEEFRHTGELFF,TGCAGCGTTGAAGAGTTCAGGCACACCGGGGAGCTGTTTTTT
TRBJ1-6,-,TRBV5-1,-,CASRLGYSPLHF,TGCGCCAGCAGACTGGGTTATTCACCCCTCCACTTT
TRBJ2-6,few,TRBV5-6,-,CASSPEGVLANVLTF,TGTGCCAGCAGCCCGGAGGGGGTGTTAGCCAACGTCCTGACTTTC
TRBJ2-1,many,TRBV10-3,TRBD1,CAISDPDRGSYNEQFF,TGTGCCATCAGTGACCCTGACAGGGGCTCCTACAATGAGCAGTTCTTC
TRBJ2-1,-,TRBV29-1,TRBD2,CSALMTSGGPSSYNEQFF,TGCAGCGCCCTAATGACTAGCGGGGGGCCGAGCTCCTACAATGAGCAGTTCTTC
TRBJ2-1,few,TRBV7-2,-,CASSFTGGVYNEQFF,TGTGCCAGCAGTTTTACAGGGGGGGTATACAATGAGCAGTTCTTC
TRBJ2-5,few,TRBV21-1,-,CASSSTPRLTGLARQIQETQYF,TGTGCCAGCAGCAGCACCCCCCGGCTGACAGGACTAGCTCGACAAATCCAAGAGACCCAGTACTTC
TRBJ2-7,-,TRBV4-1,-,CASSPSTRELNEQYF,TGCGCCAGCAGCCCTTCGACAAGAGAACTCAACGAGCAGTACTTC
TRBJ2-5,many,TRBV5-6,TRBD2,CASSLYSGGVRETQYF,TGTGCCAGCAGCTTGTACAGCGGGGGGGTCAGGGAGACCCAGTACTTC
TRBJ2-1,-,TRBV7-6,-,CASSGFKGQYEQFF,TGTGCCAGCAGCGGATTTAAGGGACAATATGAGCAGTTCTTC
TRBJ2-1,-,TRBV20-1,TRBD2,CSAREESSGNNEQFF,TGCAGTGCTAGAGAGGAGAGCAGCGGGAACAATGAGCAGTTCTTC
TRBJ2-3,-,TRBV27,-,CANPRGLRTDTQYF,TGTGCCAACCCCCGAGGCCTCCGCACAGATACGCAGTATTTT
TRBJ2-5,many,TRBV4-2,-,CASSLDFQETQYF,TGTGCCAGCAGCTTGGACTTCCAAGAGACCCAGTACTTC
TRBJ2-5,many,TRBV29-1,-,CSVAGQVRETQYF,TGCAGCGTTGCGGGGCAAGTCCGGGAGACCCAGTACTTC